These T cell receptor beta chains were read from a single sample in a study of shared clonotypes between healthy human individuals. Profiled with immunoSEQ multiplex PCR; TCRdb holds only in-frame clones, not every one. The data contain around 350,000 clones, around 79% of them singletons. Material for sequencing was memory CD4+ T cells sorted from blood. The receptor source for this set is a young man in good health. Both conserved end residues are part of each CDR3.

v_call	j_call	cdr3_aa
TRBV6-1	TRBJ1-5	CASSDRGANQPQHF
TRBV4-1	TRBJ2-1	CASSQATSFSEQFF
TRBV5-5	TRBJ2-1	CASSLMGDYNEQFF
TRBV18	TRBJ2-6	CASSPWTSQSSGANVLTF
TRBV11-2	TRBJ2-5	CASSLVGQGETQYF
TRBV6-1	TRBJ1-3	CASRIAPPDILYF
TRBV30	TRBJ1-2	CAWRDPGQGLSYGYTF
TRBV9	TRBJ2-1	CASSGRGQTTYNEQFF
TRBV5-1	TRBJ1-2	CASSLGTADNYGYTF
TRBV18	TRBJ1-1	CASSPHPTGGGNTEAFF
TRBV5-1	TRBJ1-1	CASSLGGHQEEAFF
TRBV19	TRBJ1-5	CASSLGAAISNQPQHF
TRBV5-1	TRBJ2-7	CASRLYETPGEQYF
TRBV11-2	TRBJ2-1	CASSLGPSYNEQFF
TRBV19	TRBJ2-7	CASSATGTGGSEQYF
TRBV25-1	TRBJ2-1	CATSPPGLALYNEQFF
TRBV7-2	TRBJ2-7	CASSPGTSATYEQYF
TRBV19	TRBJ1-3	CASEPRESSGNTIYF
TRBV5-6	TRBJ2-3	CASSLGAGGTDTQYF
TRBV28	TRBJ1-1	CASSLYVNTEAFF
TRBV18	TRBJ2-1	CASSPSTGQGFNEQFF
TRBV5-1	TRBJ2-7	CASSQTSYEQYF
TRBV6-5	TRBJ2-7	CASSYGGRVHEQYF
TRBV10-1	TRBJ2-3	CASSEGLKDTQYF
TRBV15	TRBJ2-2	CATSRDWKGAGELFF
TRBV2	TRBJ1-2	CASSTTQGDYGYTF
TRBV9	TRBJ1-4	CASSRAQGSEKLFF
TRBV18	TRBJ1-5	CASSPVRGYSNQPQHF
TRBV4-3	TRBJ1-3	CASSQGQYRGNTIYF
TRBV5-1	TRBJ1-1	CASSLDWNTEAFF
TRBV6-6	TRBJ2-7	CASSQPGTLGEQYF
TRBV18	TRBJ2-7	CASSPGQGAVGEQYF
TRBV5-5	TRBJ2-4	CASSLGQPGTKNIQYF
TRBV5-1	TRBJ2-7	CASSPTGTYEQYF
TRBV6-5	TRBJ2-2	CASSSQGTLSTGELFF
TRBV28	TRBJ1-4	CASKTGIPNEKLFF
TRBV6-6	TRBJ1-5	CASSYPRQGKYQPQHF
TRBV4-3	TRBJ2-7	CASSQEKGGVGYEQYF
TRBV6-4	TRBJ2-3	CASSDSAGGADTQYF
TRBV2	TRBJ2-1	CASSVGGVSYNEQFF
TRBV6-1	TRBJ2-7	CASSEGYRASYEQYF
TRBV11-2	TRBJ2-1	CASSLDSGTSAHNEQFF